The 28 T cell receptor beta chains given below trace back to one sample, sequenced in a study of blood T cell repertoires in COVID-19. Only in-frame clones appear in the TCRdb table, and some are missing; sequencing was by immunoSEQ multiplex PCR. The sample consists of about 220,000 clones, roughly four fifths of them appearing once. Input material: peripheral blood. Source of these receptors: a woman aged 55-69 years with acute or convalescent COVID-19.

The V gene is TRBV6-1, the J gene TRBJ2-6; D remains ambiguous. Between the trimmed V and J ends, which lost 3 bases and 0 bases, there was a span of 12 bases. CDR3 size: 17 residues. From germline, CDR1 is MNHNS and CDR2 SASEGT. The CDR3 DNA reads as TGTGCCAGCAGTGAGAGGCGAAGAAACTCTGGGGCCAACGTCCTGACTTTC. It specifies CASSERRRNSGANVLTF.

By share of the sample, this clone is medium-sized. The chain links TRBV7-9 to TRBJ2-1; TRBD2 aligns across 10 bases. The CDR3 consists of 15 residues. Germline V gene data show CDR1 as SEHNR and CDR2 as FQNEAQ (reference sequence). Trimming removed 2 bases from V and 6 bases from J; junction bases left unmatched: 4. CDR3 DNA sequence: TGTGCCAGCAGCTTATATAGCGGGGGGCTCAATGAGCAGTTCTTC. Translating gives CASSLYSGGLNEQFF.

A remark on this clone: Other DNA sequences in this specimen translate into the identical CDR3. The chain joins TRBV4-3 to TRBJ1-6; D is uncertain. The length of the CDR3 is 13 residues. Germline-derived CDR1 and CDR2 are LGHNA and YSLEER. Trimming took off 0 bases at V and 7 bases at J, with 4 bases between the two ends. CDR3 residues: CASSQDENSPLHF. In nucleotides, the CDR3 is TGCGCCAGCAGCCAAGACGAGAATTCACCCCTCCACTTT.

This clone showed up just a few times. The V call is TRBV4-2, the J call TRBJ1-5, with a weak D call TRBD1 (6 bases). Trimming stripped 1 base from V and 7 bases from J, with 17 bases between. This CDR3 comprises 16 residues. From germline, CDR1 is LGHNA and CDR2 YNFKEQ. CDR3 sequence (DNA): TGTGCCAGCAGCCAAGGGGAGGGGGTCGCCGACCAGCCCCAGCATTTT. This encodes CASSQGEGVADQPQHF.

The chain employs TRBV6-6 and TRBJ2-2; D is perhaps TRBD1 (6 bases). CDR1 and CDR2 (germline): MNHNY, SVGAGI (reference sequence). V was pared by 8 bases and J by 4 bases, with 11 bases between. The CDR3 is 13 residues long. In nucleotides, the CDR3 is TGTGCCAGCGGAGGCAGGGGCACCGGGGAGCTGTTTTTT. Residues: CASGGRGTGELFF.

The CDR3 region has the DNA TGTGCCACCTCACTAGTTAAAAGTAACGAGCAGTACTTC. Translation: CATSLVKSNEQYF. This chain joins TRBV10-3 and TRBJ2-7; possibly TRBD2 for D (5 bases). The V and J ends lost 10 bases and 5 bases respectively, with 18 bases between them. The CDR3 spans 13 residues. Germline V CDR1 and CDR2: ENHRY, SYGVKD.

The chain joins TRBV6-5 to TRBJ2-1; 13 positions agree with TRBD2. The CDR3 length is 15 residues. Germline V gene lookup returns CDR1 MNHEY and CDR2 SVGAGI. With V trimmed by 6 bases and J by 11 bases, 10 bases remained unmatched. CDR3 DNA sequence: TGTGCCAGCAGGCAAACTAGCGGGGGGGCGCTAAAGCAGTTCTTC. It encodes CASRQTSGGALKQFF.

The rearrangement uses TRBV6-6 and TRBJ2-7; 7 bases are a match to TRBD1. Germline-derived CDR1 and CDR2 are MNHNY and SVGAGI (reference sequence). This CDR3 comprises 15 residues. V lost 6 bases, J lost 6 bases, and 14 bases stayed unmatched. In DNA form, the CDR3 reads TGTGCCAGCAGGACTAAATCGACAGGGATCGGCGAGCAGTACTTC. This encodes CASRTKSTGIGEQYF.

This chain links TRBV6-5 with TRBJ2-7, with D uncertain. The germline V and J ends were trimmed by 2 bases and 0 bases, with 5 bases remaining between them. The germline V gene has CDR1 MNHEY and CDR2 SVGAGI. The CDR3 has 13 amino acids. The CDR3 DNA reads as TGTGCCAGCAGTTACGGGCCCTCCTACGAGCAGTACTTC. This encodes CASSYGPSYEQYF.

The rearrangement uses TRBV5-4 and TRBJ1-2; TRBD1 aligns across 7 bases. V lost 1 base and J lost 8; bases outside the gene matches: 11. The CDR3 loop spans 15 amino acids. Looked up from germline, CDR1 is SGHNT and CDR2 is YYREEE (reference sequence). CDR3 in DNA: TGTGCCAGCAGCTTGACAAGAAAGGGGGCGGAAGGCTACACCTTC. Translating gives CASSLTRKGAEGYTF.

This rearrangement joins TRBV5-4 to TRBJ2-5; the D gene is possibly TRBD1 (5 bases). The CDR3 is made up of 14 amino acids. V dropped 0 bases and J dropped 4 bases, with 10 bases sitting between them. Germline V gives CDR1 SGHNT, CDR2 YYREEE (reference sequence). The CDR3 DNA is TGTGCCAGCAGCTTGGATCGCAGGGCAGAGACCCAGTACTTC. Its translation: CASSLDRRAETQYF.

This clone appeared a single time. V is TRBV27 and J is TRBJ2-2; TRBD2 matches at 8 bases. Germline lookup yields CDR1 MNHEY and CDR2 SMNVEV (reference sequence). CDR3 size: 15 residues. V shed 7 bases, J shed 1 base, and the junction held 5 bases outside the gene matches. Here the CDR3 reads CASTPAGGNTGELFF. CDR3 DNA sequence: TGTGCCAGCACTCCGGCGGGGGGGAACACCGGGGAGCTGTTTTTT.

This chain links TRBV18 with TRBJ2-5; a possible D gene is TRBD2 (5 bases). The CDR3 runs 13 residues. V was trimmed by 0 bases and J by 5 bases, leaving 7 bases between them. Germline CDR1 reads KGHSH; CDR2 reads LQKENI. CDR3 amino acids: CASSPPEVETQYF. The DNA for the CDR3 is TGTGCCAGCTCACCACCGGAGGTGGAGACCCAGTACTTC.

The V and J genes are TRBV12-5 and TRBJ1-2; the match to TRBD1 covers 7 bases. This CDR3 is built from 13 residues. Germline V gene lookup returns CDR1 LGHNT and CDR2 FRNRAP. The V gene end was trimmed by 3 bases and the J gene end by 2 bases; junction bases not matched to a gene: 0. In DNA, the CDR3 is TGTGCTAGTGGTTTACAGGGGAACTATGGCTACACCTTC. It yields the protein CASGLQGNYGYTF.

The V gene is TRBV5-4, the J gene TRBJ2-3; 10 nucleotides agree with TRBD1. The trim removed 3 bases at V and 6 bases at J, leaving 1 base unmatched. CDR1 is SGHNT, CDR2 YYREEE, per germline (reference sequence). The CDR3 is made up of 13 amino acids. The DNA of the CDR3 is TGTGCCAGCAGCTGGGGACAGGGGGATACGCAGTATTTT. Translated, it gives CASSWGQGDTQYF.

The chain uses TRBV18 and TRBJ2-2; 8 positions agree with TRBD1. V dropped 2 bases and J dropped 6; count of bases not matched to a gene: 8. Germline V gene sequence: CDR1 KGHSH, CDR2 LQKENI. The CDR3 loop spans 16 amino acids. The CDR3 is CASSPWLGTGAGELFF. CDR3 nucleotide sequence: TGTGCCAGCTCACCATGGTTGGGGACAGGCGCCGGGGAGCTGTTTTTT. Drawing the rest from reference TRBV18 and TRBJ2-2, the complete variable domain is NAGVMQNPRHLVRRRGQEARLRCSPMKGHSHVYWYRQLPEEGLKFMVYLQKENIIDESGMPKERFSAEFPKEGPSILRIQQVVRGDSAAYFCASSPWLGTGAGELFFGEGSRLTVL.

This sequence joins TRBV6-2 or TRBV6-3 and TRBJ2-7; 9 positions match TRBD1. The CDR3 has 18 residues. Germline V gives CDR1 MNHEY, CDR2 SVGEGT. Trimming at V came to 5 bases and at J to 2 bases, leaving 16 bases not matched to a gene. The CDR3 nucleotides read TGTGCCAGCAGTAATCCGGGACAGGGTATCTCAAGAGCCTACGAGCAGTACTTC. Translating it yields CASSNPGQGISRAYEQYF.

The CDR3 DNA sequence: TGTGCCAGCAGCTTAGGTCTACCGGGTCAGCCCCAGCATTTT. Protein sequence: CASSLGLPGQPQHF. The J gene is TRBJ1-5, the V gene TRBV7-2, with D unclear. CDR3 length: 14 residues. V was clipped by 1 base and J by 6 bases, with 10 bases between them. CDR1 and CDR2 (germline): SGHTA, FQGNSA.

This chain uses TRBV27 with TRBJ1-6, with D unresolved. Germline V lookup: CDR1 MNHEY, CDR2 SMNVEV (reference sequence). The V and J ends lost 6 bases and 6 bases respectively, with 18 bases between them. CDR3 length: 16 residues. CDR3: CASRPSPTSSNSPLHF. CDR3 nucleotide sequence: TGTGCCAGCAGACCTAGCCCCACTTCCAGTAATTCACCCCTCCACTTT.

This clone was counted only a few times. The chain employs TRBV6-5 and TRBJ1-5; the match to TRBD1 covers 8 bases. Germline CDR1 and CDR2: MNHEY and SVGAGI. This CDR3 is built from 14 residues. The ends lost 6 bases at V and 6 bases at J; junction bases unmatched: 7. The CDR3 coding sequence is TGTGCCAGCAGCCGGACAGGGAGTGGTCAGCCCCAGCATTTT. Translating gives CASSRTGSGQPQHF.

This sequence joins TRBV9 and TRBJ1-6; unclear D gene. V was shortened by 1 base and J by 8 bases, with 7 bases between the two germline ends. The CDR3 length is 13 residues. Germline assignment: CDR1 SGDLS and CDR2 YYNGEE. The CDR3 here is CASSVSPHSPLHF. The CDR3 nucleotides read TGTGCCAGCAGCGTATCCCCTCATTCACCCCTCCACTTT.

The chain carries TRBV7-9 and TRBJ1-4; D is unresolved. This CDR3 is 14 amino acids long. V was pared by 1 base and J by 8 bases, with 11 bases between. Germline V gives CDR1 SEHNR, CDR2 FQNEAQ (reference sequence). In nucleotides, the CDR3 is TGTGCCAGCAGCTTAGGGGAGAGAGGAGAAAAACTGTTTTTT. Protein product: CASSLGERGEKLFF.

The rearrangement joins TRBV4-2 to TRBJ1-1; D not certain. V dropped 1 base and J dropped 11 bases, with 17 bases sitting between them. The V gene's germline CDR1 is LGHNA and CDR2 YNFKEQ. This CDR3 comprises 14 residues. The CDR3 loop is CASSQGVEASGAFF. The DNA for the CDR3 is TGTGCCAGCAGCCAAGGAGTTGAGGCCTCGGGGGCTTTCTTT.

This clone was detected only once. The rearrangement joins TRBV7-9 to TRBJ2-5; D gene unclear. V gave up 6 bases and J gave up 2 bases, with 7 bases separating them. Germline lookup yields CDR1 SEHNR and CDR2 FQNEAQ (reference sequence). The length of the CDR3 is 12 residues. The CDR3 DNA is TGTGCCAGCAGTTACTCACAAGAGACCCAGTACTTC. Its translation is CASSYSQETQYF.

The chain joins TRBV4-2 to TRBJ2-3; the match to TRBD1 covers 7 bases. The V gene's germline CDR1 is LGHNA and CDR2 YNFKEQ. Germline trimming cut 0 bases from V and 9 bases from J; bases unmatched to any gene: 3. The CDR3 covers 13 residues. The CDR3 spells CASSQDRGGTQYF. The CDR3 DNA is TGTGCCAGCAGCCAAGATCGAGGGGGCACGCAGTATTTT.

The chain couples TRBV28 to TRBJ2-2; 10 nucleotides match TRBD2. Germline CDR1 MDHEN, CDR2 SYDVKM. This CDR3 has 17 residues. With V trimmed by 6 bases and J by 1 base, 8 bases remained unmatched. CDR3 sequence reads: CASRPILAGENTGELFF. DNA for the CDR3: TGTGCCAGCAGACCTATTCTAGCGGGGGAGAACACCGGGGAGCTGTTTTTT.

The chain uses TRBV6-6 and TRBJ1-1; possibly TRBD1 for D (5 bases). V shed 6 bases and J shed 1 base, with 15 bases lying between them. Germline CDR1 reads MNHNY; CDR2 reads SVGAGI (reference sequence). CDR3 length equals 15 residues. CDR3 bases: TGTGCCAGCAGCCTCCCCCGGGGGAGGAACACTGAAGCTTTCTTT. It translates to CASSLPRGRNTEAFF.

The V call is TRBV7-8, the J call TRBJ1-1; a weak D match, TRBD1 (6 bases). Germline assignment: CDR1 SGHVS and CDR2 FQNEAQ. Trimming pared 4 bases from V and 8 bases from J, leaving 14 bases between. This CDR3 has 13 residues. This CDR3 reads CASSSTGQREAFF. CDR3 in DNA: TGTGCCAGCAGCTCCACGGGACAAAGAGAAGCTTTCTTT.